This T cell receptor beta chain was observed in a study of blood T cell repertoires in COVID-19. The wider study: T cells, B-cell-depleted T cells, or PBMCs supplied cDNA or gDNA.

Per the original methods: How many nucleated cells were present was estimated from reference gene primer amplification. Profiled with immunoSEQ multiplex PCR; TCRdb holds only in-frame clones, not every one. V, J and clone size derive from that table, while D and trimming were established from the DNA sequence. The sample shows a few hundred thousand clones, 83% of them seen only once. V lost 0 bases and J lost 0; bases outside the gene matches: 8. The CDR3 is 20 residues long. Per germline, CDR1 LGHDT and CDR2 YNNKEL (reference sequence). Cohort 3 recovered donors had two negative PCRs, clearance, or symptom resolution.

The receptor was isolated from a woman aged 45-65 years who had recovered from COVID-19. The V gene is TRBV3-1 (or the pseudogene TRBV3-2), the J gene TRBJ2-1; 13 bases are shared with TRBD2. Sequencing input: PBMCs or T cells enriched from blood (not recorded which). This CDR3 is CASSQDRGTSGTRSYNEQFF. As DNA, the CDR3 is TGTGCCAGCAGCCAAGATAGGGGGACTAGCGGGACCCGCTCCTACAATGAGCAGTTCTTC.